These 5 T cell receptor beta chains came from one sample sequenced in a study of Ad26.COV2.S vaccination and SARS-CoV-2 variants. Here immunoSEQ multiplex PCR was the method, and the copy in TCRdb shows in-frame clones only, minus some. The repertoire holds around 450,000 clones, with roughly nine tenths as singletons. This sample's treatment: roughly 19 received Ad26.COV2.S at low or high dose, single or two shots; roughly 5 received placebo; per-sample allocation not given. Collection of the samples took place on day 63 after the first injection of vaccine or placebo. Here the sequenced sample was peripheral blood, taken in a trial of Ad26.COV2.S vaccine versus placebo. Receptor source: a person aged 18-65 years who received the Ad26.COV2.S COVID-19 vaccine or a placebo.

This clone was recorded only once. The rearrangement links TRBV4-2 to TRBJ2-2; TRBD2 matches at 7 bases. This CDR3 is built from 17 residues. Trimming took 4 bases from V and 5 from J; bases not matched to a gene: 13. Germline V gene sequence: CDR1 LGHNA, CDR2 YNFKEQ. The CDR3 DNA reads as TGTGCCAGCAGCCCCCGAGCTCCAGCGGGATCAACCGGGGAGCTGTTTTTT. It is translated as CASSPRAPAGSTGELFF.

The chain couples TRBV6-5 to TRBJ2-7; D is undetermined. The CDR3 is made up of 14 amino acids. Trimming pared 0 bases from V and 2 bases from J, leaving 8 bases between. The V gene's germline CDR1 is MNHEY and CDR2 SVGAGI. The CDR3 DNA follows: TGTGCCAGCAGTTACTCGGCCCCAACCTACGAGCAGTACTTC. This gives the protein CASSYSAPTYEQYF.

The chain joins TRBV2 to TRBJ1-6, with a possible D match to TRBD1 (6 bases). Trimming cost V 8 bases and J 10 bases, with 12 bases left between them. Germline lookup yields CDR1 SNHLY and CDR2 FYNNEI. The CDR3 has 12 residues. The CDR3 sequence is CASHRENSPLHF. The CDR3 nucleotides read TGTGCCAGCCACAGGGAGAACTCACCCCTCCACTTT. Full variable domain (outside the CDR3, taken from reference TRBV2 and TRBJ1-6): EPEVTQTPSHQVTQMGQEVILRCVPISNHLYFYWYRQILGQKVEFLVSFYNNEISEKSEIFDDQFSVERPDGSNFTLKIRSTKLEDSAMYFCASHRENSPLHFGNGTRLTVT.

V and J are TRBV7-6 and TRBJ1-6, with D uncertain. V was cut by 3 bases and J by 11 bases, with 11 bases left in between. CDR3 length equals 13 residues. The germline gives CDR1 SGHVS, CDR2 FNYEAQ. The CDR3 region has the DNA TGTGCCAGCAGCTTGGGTGTTGGGGCACCCCTCCACTTT. Amino acids: CASSLGVGAPLHF.

In regard to this clone: Germline is not matched at one junction end, which may reflect a read error. The V gene is TRBV7-9, the J gene TRBJ2-3; D is ambiguous. This CDR3 comprises 14 residues. The germline V gene has CDR1 SEHNR and CDR2 FQNEAQ (reference sequence). CDR3: CASSRPPREDAQYF. Written as DNA, the CDR3 is TGTGCCAGCAGCCGCCCCCCCCGAGAAGATGCGCAGTATTTT.